This TCR beta chain was sequenced for a study of CD8 T cells in ankylosing spondylitis. A note on this clonotype: Antigen unknown.

Overall study findings and caveats: Enrichment of disease-linked clones was reportedly significant in matched ankylosing spondylitis synovial fluid. Earlier literature documents some of the motif variants in reactive arthritis synovial fluid and blood. What seemed typical of ankylosing spondylitis blood was a TCR beta motif built from eight highly homologous variants.

Quantitative barcoded 5'-RACE was used to prepare TCR beta libraries. TCRdb recomputed calls from the 5' RACE reads with MiXCR, one row per CDR3 protein. The profile covers hundreds of thousands of distinct CDR3 sequences, with roughly 20% appearing a single time and roughly 3.6% taken by the ten largest. The source material was blood, either unsorted or a sorted T cell fraction (not recorded which). This clonotype originated in a female donor with ankylosing spondylitis or in good health (not recorded which).

The CDR3 DNA follows: TGTGCCAGCAGACTAAGCGGGAGTAGGCGAGAGACCCAGTACTTC. It codes for CASRLSGSRRETQYF. The chain couples TRBV27 to TRBJ2-5; TRBD2 agrees at 8 bases. CDR3 length equals 15 residues. The germline V gene has CDR1 MNHEY and CDR2 SMNVEV (reference sequence). With 6 bases clipped from V and 4 bases from J, the junction kept 10 bases outside the gene matches.